A selection of T cell receptor beta chains follows, all from one sample in a study of neurological immune-mediated disorders. Each CDR3 protein gets one entry after TCRdb re-called the 5' RACE reads with MiXCR. The sample shows around 46,000 distinct CDR3 sequences, under 2% of them seen only once. Sequences were obtained from PBMCs. The receptor source for this set is a woman in her forties with multiple sclerosis. Both conserved end residues are part of each CDR3. A D gene is named only where the DNA matches it firmly. A row's size may be missing; if present it is once, few, many or a size class.

d_gene | len | abundance | v_gene | CDR3aa
- | 14 | many | TRBV5-1 | CASSSVGGKEKLFF
TRBD2 | 16 | many | TRBV5-1 | CASSLAGRGGSYEQYF
- | 14 | many | TRBV7-2 | CASSPAVGNQPQHF
- | 14 | many | TRBV7-8 | CASSLGTGYYEQYF
TRBD1 | 15 | many | TRBV4-2 | CASSPTSGGAGGYTF
TRBD1 | 16 | many | TRBV5-1 | CASSTRTGMGNQPQHF
- | 13 | many | TRBV29-1 | CSVGVTPTDTQYF
- | 11 | few | TRBV20-1 | CSANVGDTQYF
- | 14 | many | TRBV20-1 | CSARERGAPTEAFF
TRBD1 | 15 | many | TRBV5-1 | CASSQNRGRDYGYTF
- | 15 | many | TRBV5-5 | CASSLRGAGENEQFF
- | 13 | - | TRBV2 | CAWGQWYTGELFF
- | 16 | many | TRBV3-1 | CASSQSQGAANYGYTF
TRBD1 | 15 | many | TRBV4-1 | CASSRTGANTGELFF
TRBD1 | 16 | many | TRBV4-2 | CASSPDRDRVFYEQYF
- | 15 | many | TRBV9 | CASSGDGASYNEQFF
TRBD2 | 15 | many | TRBV9 | CASSPAGGDTDTQYF
TRBD1 | 12 | many | TRBV18 | CASSLRDSEAFF
- | 17 | many | TRBV5-5 | CASSLGQTSSGANVLTF
- | 12 | many | TRBV2 | CASSQTDQPQHF
- | 15 | many | TRBV11-2 | CASSLDRGGNQPQHF
- | 12 | many | TRBV7-2 | CASSPAGDGYTF
- | 13 | many | TRBV28 | CASSLTGIYGYTF
- | 14 | many | TRBV5-1 | CASSLAVGSTEAFF
- | 17 | many | TRBV7-9 | CASSFVMAGDLNSPLHF
- | 12 | many | TRBV2 | CASRTPNYGYTF
TRBD2 | 16 | many | TRBV11-2 | CASSLRPSGGYNEQFF
- | 14 | - | TRBV6-6 | CASSYPESLYGYTF
TRBD1 | 14 | many | TRBV5-1 | CASSLGQGASPLHF
- | 14 | many | TRBV5-1 | CASSLVGAGTEAFF
- | 14 | few | TRBV11-2 | CASSSQASGLQQYF
TRBD2 | 14 | many | TRBV7-9 | CASSSRTSGYEQYF
TRBD1 | 13 | many | TRBV20-1 | CSASGTGLRTQYF
- | 14 | many | TRBV6-6 | CASSPQVSGTEAFF
TRBD2 | 17 | many | TRBV25-1 | CASSFPAGGLGPDTQYF
- | 14 | many | TRBV5-1 | CASSLGQRAGEQYF
- | 13 | many | TRBV5-1 | CASSFPGRAEAFF
- | 13 | many | TRBV5-1 | CASSFGDFNEQFF
- | 15 | many | TRBV5-1 | CASSLGTYSYNEQFF
- | 13 | many | TRBV6-4 | CASSYRLNTEAFF
- | 15 | many | TRBV11-2 | CASSLDLSDSYEQYF
- | 13 | few | TRBV12-3/TRBV12-4 | CASSRGPVDTQYF
- | 15 | once | TRBV7-6 | CASSRGPGSGTEALF
- | 12 | many | TRBV5-6 | CASSRRGYEQYF
- | 13 | many | TRBV19 | CASTQAGVDGYTF
TRBD1 | 14 | many | TRBV5-1 | CASSPMTGGYEQYF
- | 14 | many | TRBV24-1 | CATSDPGQNYGYTF
- | 12 | many | TRBV29-1 | CSVEKAYNEQFF
- | 15 | many | TRBV9 | CASSVDYTSTDTQYF
- | 14 | - | TRBV5-1 | CASSLAAEGDGYTF
- | 15 | many | TRBV4-1 | CASSRWIVSLGEQYF
- | 15 | many | TRBV7-2 | CASSLVPQTTGELFF
- | 14 | many | TRBV11-2 | CASSLVRGSDTQYF
TRBD2 | 14 | - | TRBV10-3 | CAIRSVAGGKAQFF
- | 12 | - | TRBV20-1 | CSARRRDTEAFF
- | 15 | many | TRBV7-6 | CASSLIISGANVLTF
TRBD2 | 18 | many | TRBV10-3 | CAISEINPLSGGYNEQFF
- | 12 | many | TRBV12-3/TRBV12-4 | CASSLTGVELFF
- | 13 | many | TRBV20-1 | CSARDSTNYGYTF
- | 17 | many | TRBV12-3/TRBV12-4 | CASSFRPAPLSGNIIYF